The 30 T cell receptor beta chains reported below all come from one sample, sequenced in a study of blood T cell repertoires in COVID-19. TCRdb keeps only in-frame clones here, not all; method: immunoSEQ multiplex PCR. Found here are some 130,000 clones, around 85% of them singletons; the top ten hold around 20%. The material sequenced was peripheral blood. The receptor set was obtained from a woman in her forties or fifties who had recovered from COVID-19.

The chain combines TRBV6-2 or TRBV6-3 with TRBJ2-7; D is ambiguous. V shed 5 bases and J shed 1 base, with 3 bases lying between them. Germline CDR1 MNHEY, CDR2 SVGEGT. This CDR3 contains 11 residues. The CDR3 is CASSQSYEQYF. As DNA, the CDR3 is TGTGCCAGCAGTCAATCCTACGAGCAGTACTTC.

The chain recombines TRBV5-1 with TRBJ1-1; D possibly corresponds to TRBD1 (5 bases). Germline CDR1 is SGHRS and CDR2 is YFSETQ. The CDR3 totals 13 residues. With 0 bases removed from V and 6 bases from J, the gap between germline ends came to 9 bases. The chain's CDR3 is CASSLAEGAEAFF. In DNA form, the CDR3 reads TGCGCCAGCAGCTTGGCCGAAGGGGCTGAAGCTTTCTTT.

The chain uses TRBV2 and TRBJ2-7, with TRBD1 matching over 7 bases. Germline V CDR1 and CDR2: SNHLY, FYNNEI. V shed 4 bases, J shed 0 bases, and the junction held 3 bases outside the gene matches. The CDR3 loop spans 14 amino acids. The CDR3 sequence: CASSADRSSYEQYF. CDR3 bases: TGTGCCAGCAGTGCGGACAGGAGCTCCTACGAGCAGTACTTC.

The rearrangement uses TRBV19 and TRBJ1-1, with D perhaps TRBD1 (6 bases). Trimming removed 7 bases from V and 1 base from J, with 10 bases in between. The CDR3 has 13 amino acids. The V gene's germline CDR1 is LNHDA and CDR2 SQIVND (reference sequence). CDR3 loop: CASTLGANTEAFF. In DNA form, the CDR3 reads TGTGCCAGTACCCTGGGGGCGAACACTGAAGCTTTCTTT.

The chain recombines TRBV9 with TRBJ2-1, with 13 bases that match TRBD2. Germline CDR1 reads SGDLS; CDR2 reads YYNGEE. The CDR3 covers 15 residues. J gave up 4 bases and V 4 bases, and 2 bases lay outside the gene matches. The CDR3 is CASSPGLAGYNEQFF. The CDR3 coding sequence is TGTGCCAGCAGCCCGGGACTAGCGGGATACAATGAGCAGTTCTTC.

This sequence joins TRBV9 and TRBJ1-1, with D tentatively TRBD1 (5 bases). Germline V gene sequence: CDR1 SGDLS, CDR2 YYNGEE. The V and J ends lost 4 bases and 3 bases respectively, with 16 bases between them. The CDR3 covers 15 residues. The CDR3 DNA follows: TGTGCCAGCAGCCCGCAGTCAGGGTTTTACACTGAAGCTTTCTTT. It specifies CASSPQSGFYTEAFF.

The chain employs TRBV19 and TRBJ1-1; 7 nucleotides match TRBD1. Germline V gives CDR1 LNHDA, CDR2 SQIVND (reference sequence). There are 16 residues in the CDR3. V shed 8 bases and J 3 bases; nucleotides not matched to a gene: 15. CDR3 nucleotide sequence: TGTGCCAGTTCTACTAGGGGGCGGGGTCTGGACACTGAAGCTTTCTTT. It yields the protein CASSTRGRGLDTEAFF.

V usage is TRBV6-6 and J usage is TRBJ1-6; 10 bases match TRBD1. The germline V gene has CDR1 MNHNY and CDR2 SVGAGI (reference sequence). Trimming took 4 bases from V and 7 from J; bases not matched to a gene: 1. The CDR3 extends over 14 amino acids. The CDR3, as DNA: TGTGCCAGCAGTTGGGACAGGGGAAATTCACCCCTCCACTTT. Translating gives CASSWDRGNSPLHF.

This clone was recorded a few times. The CDR3 reads CASSLGVTSGSQETQYF. The CDR3 DNA sequence: TGTGCCAGCAGCTTGGGAGTGACTAGCGGGAGCCAAGAGACCCAGTACTTC. The chain uses TRBV5-5 and TRBJ2-5; TRBD2 aligns across 12 bases. Germline CDR1 is SGHKS and CDR2 is YYEKEE (reference sequence). The CDR3 spans 17 residues. Losses at the gene ends were 0 bases for V and 1 base for J; bases not matched to a gene: 4. Full variable domain (remainder filled in from reference TRBV5-5 and TRBJ2-5): DAGVTQSPTHLIKTRGQQVTLRCSPISGHKSVSWYQQVLGQGPQFIFQYYEKEERGRGNFPDRFSARQFPNYSSELNVNALLLGDSALYLCASSLGVTSGSQETQYFGPGTRLLVL.

The rearrangement uses TRBV18 and TRBJ2-5; 10 nucleotides match TRBD1. Germline V gives CDR1 KGHSH, CDR2 LQKENI. CDR3 size: 15 residues. The junction had 8 bases not matched to a gene; V was cut back by 9 bases and J by 1 base. CDR3 nucleotide sequence: TGTGCCAGTCGCGGGACAGGGGTAACCCAAGAGACCCAGTACTTC. This gives the protein CASRGTGVTQETQYF.

The V gene is TRBV5-1, the J gene TRBJ2-1, with 8 bases matching TRBD2. The V gene's germline CDR1 is SGHRS and CDR2 YFSETQ. There are 16 residues in the CDR3. V dropped 4 bases and J dropped 3; count of bases not matched to a gene: 9. The DNA for the CDR3 is TGCGCCAGCAGCCTCTTACTAGCGGAAAACTACAATGAGCAGTTCTTC. The encoded protein is CASSLLLAENYNEQFF.

The chain links TRBV18 to TRBJ1-6; D gene ambiguous. This CDR3 region has 16 residues. V was pared by 3 bases and J by 7 bases, with 16 bases between. Germline assignment: CDR1 KGHSH and CDR2 LQKENI. The CDR3 sequence: CASSPRTGGPNSPLHF. DNA for the CDR3: TGTGCCAGCTCACCCAGAACGGGAGGGCCCAATTCACCCCTCCACTTT.

This clone turned up a few times. The gene calls are TRBV27 and TRBJ2-1; D possibly corresponds to TRBD2 (6 bases). CDR3 length: 15 residues. Trimming pared 1 base from V and 3 bases from J, leaving 10 bases between. Germline V gene lookup returns CDR1 MNHEY and CDR2 SMNVEV (reference sequence). The CDR3 region is CASSLYGTDYNEQFF. The CDR3 bases are TGTGCCAGCAGTTTATATGGGACTGACTACAATGAGCAGTTCTTC.

This clone was observed once. The chain is built from TRBV2 and TRBJ1-2, with a tentative D call TRBD1 (5 bases). CDR1 and CDR2 (germline): SNHLY, FYNNEI. CDR3 length equals 15 residues. Trimming cost V 2 bases and J 0 bases, with 10 bases left between them. CDR3 amino acids: CASSEMGQTNYGYTF. The CDR3 DNA reads TGTGCCAGCAGTGAAATGGGGCAGACTAACTATGGCTACACCTTC.

V gene TRBV5-4 combines with J gene TRBJ1-1, with 7 positions matching TRBD1. From germline, CDR1 is SGHNT and CDR2 YYREEE (reference sequence). V gave up 4 bases and J gave up 1 base; unmatched junction bases: 4. This CDR3 region has 14 residues. The DNA of the CDR3 is TGTGCCAGCAGCCCTACAGGGGCGAACACTGAAGCTTTCTTT. It encodes CASSPTGANTEAFF.

The chain employs TRBV5-6 and TRBJ1-5; D gene unclear. The CDR3 contains 12 residues. Trimming pared 4 bases from V and 6 bases from J, leaving 8 bases between. Germline V gene lookup returns CDR1 SGHDT and CDR2 YYEEEE. The CDR3: CASSRVGQPQHF. The DNA for the CDR3 is TGTGCCAGCAGCCGGGTGGGTCAGCCCCAGCATTTT. Variable domain in full (rest from reference TRBV5-6 and TRBJ1-5): DAGVTQSPTHLIKTRGQQVTLRCSPKSGHDTVSWYQQALGQGPQFIFQYYEEEERQRGNFPDRFSGHQFPNYSSELNVNALLLGDSALYLCASSRVGQPQHFGDGTRLSIL.

The gene calls are TRBV5-4 and TRBJ2-5, with 10 bases matching TRBD2. After removal of 2 bases from V and 5 bases from J, the junction contained 6 bases not matched to a gene. This CDR3 is 15 amino acids long. Germline CDR1 is SGHNT and CDR2 is YYREEE (reference sequence). This CDR3 is CASSLIAGGRETQYF. The DNA of the CDR3 is TGTGCCAGCAGCTTAATAGCGGGGGGCCGTGAGACCCAGTACTTC.

V gene TRBV6-5 combines with J gene TRBJ2-3; the match to TRBD2 covers 8 bases. CDR1 is MNHEY and CDR2 is SVGAGI in the germline V gene. This CDR3 region has 15 residues. After removal of 6 bases from V and 5 bases from J, the junction contained 10 bases not matched to a gene. CDR3 protein: CASSITGTRGDTQYF. As DNA, the CDR3 is TGTGCCAGCAGCATTACCGGGACTAGAGGAGATACGCAGTATTTT.

The chain has TRBV7-2 and TRBJ1-2, with D tentatively TRBD1 (6 bases). Per germline, CDR1 SGHTA and CDR2 FQGNSA. Trimming took 1 base from V and 0 from J, leaving 12 bases between them. The CDR3 spans 16 residues. CDR3 protein: CASSLGATGANYGYTF. For the CDR3, the DNA is TGTGCCAGCAGCTTAGGGGCGACAGGAGCTAACTATGGCTACACCTTC.

This chain uses TRBV7-3 with TRBJ2-2, with D unresolved. V was shortened by 6 bases and J by 1 base, with 18 bases between the two germline ends. The CDR3 extends over 17 amino acids. Germline CDR1 reads SGHTA; CDR2 reads FQGTGA. DNA for the CDR3: TGTGCCAGCAGTCCATCCCCTCTGGCGGTGAACACCGGGGAGCTGTTTTTT. The encoded protein is CASSPSPLAVNTGELFF.

The CDR3 DNA reads TGCGCCAGCCGGGGGGCCTCCTACAATGAGCAGTTCTTC. Protein product: CASRGASYNEQFF. The rearrangement uses TRBV5-1 and TRBJ2-1; the D gene is possibly TRBD2 (7 bases). There are 13 residues in the CDR3. V was trimmed by 7 bases and J by 0 bases, leaving 8 bases between them. Germline CDR1 and CDR2: SGHRS and YFSETQ.

The gene calls are TRBV4-1 and TRBJ2-5; 16 bases agree with TRBD2. CDR1 and CDR2 from the germline V gene are MGHRA and YSYEKL. The junction had 3 bases not matched to a gene; V was cut back by 4 bases and J by 1 base. This CDR3 has 17 residues. CDR3 residues: CASSLGLAGGAQETQYF. The CDR3 nucleotides are TGCGCCAGCAGCCTGGGACTAGCGGGAGGGGCCCAAGAGACCCAGTACTTC.

The CDR3, as DNA: TGTGCCAGCAGTGACAGGGGGTCCTACGAGCAGTACTTC. Amino acid sequence: CASSDRGSYEQYF. The rearrangement links TRBV2 to TRBJ2-7, with 7 bases that match TRBD1. Trimming took 3 bases from V and 1 from J; bases not matched to a gene: 0. CDR1 SNHLY and CDR2 FYNNEI come from the germline V gene. The CDR3 contains 13 residues.

This rearrangement joins TRBV5-1 to TRBJ2-2, with 8 bases fitting TRBD2. The J segment lost 1 base and the V segment lost 4 bases, leaving 12 bases of the junction unmatched. The CDR3 consists of 18 residues. Per the germline V gene, CDR1 is SGHRS and CDR2 is YFSETQ. CDR3: CASSVRQTSGGNTGELFF. In DNA form, the CDR3 reads TGCGCCAGCAGCGTGAGACAGACAAGCGGGGGGAACACCGGGGAGCTGTTTTTT.

The rearrangement joins TRBV4-1 to TRBJ2-3, with D hard to call. The CDR3 length is 14 residues. Germline V gene sequence: CDR1 MGHRA, CDR2 YSYEKL. Trimming removed 2 bases at V and 0 bases at J, with 6 bases between. The chain's CDR3 is CASSQPTSTDTQYF. CDR3 nucleotides: TGCGCCAGCAGCCAACCTACTAGCACAGATACGCAGTATTTT.

The rearrangement links TRBV12-3 or TRBV12-4 to TRBJ1-2, with D uncertain. The length of the CDR3 is 13 residues. Between the trimmed V and J ends, which lost 3 bases and 4 bases, there was a span of 9 bases. CDR3 residues: CASSFGDAYGYTF. The CDR3 DNA is TGTGCCAGCAGTTTCGGGGATGCCTATGGCTACACCTTC.

This clone was observed a few times. The rearrangement links TRBV6-5 to TRBJ2-5; a weak D match, TRBD2 (6 bases). Trimming cost V 4 bases and J 5 bases, with 17 bases left between them. The CDR3 extends over 15 amino acids. Germline V CDR1 and CDR2: MNHEY, SVGAGI. The CDR3 coding sequence is TGTGCCAGCAGTTTCCAGGGTTTCGCGGGGGAGACCCAGTACTTC. Amino acids: CASSFQGFAGETQYF.

The V gene is TRBV2, the J gene TRBJ1-1; 8 bases map to TRBD1. This CDR3 spans 15 amino acids. Germline values: CDR1 SNHLY, CDR2 FYNNEI. The junction had 8 bases not matched to a gene; V was cut back by 6 bases and J by 2 bases. The CDR3: CASSTQGVTNTEAFF. In DNA, the CDR3 is TGTGCCAGCAGCACACAGGGGGTCACCAACACTGAAGCTTTCTTT.

This sequence joins TRBV14 and TRBJ2-3; the match to TRBD2 covers 7 bases. CDR3 length: 12 residues. With V trimmed by 4 bases and J by 11 bases, 6 bases remained unmatched. CDR1 SGHDN and CDR2 FVKESK come from the germline V gene. CDR3 protein: CASSPTGLGQYF. CDR3 sequence (DNA): TGTGCCAGCAGCCCCACAGGACTAGGGCAGTATTTT.

The chain joins TRBV18 to TRBJ2-3, with D possibly matching TRBD1 (6 bases). CDR3 length: 15 residues. V lost 2 bases, J lost 0 bases, and 9 bases lay in between. Looked up from germline, CDR1 is KGHSH and CDR2 is LQKENI. The CDR3 protein is CASSPNTGSTDTQYF. CDR3 bases: TGTGCCAGCTCACCAAATACAGGGAGCACAGATACGCAGTATTTT.